This T cell receptor beta chain was recorded in a study of blood T cell repertoires in COVID-19. CDR3 size: 12 residues. The V end lost 4 bases, the J end lost 10 bases, and 11 bases lay between the germline ends. Germline-derived CDR1 and CDR2 are LGHNA and YNFKEQ. Assay: immunoSEQ multiplex PCR; the TCRdb copy retains only in-frame clones and omits some. This table has 360,000 or so clones, 90% appearing once. Sequencing was done on a sample of peripheral blood. This clonotype originated in a man aged 18 to 30 with active or convalescent COVID-19. The V gene is TRBV4-2, the J gene TRBJ1-5; D remains unclear. The CDR3 reads CASSPGPGPQHF. Here the CDR3 DNA reads TGTGCCAGCAGCCCCGGCCCGGGTCCCCAGCATTTT.